A single sample gave rise to the 5 T cell receptor beta chains below, sequenced in a study of vaccination effects on CD4 cells after COVID-19. Under the ViraFEST assay, PBMC were stimulated with viral peptide pools so that antigen-specific CD4+ T cells expanded. Sequencing was performed afterwards. Scientists isolated CD4+ T cells after an approximately 10-day culture period ended. The vaccine recipients had no prior SARS-CoV-2 infection, with negative nucleocapsid antibodies. Measured with immunoSEQ multiplex PCR; TCRdb has only the in-frame clones, and not every one. The sample lists some 30,000 clones, 72% occurring once. The antigens for these receptors are not known. This material consisted of CD4+ T cells from PBMCs cultured with SARS-CoV-2 spike peptides, taken before COVID-19 vaccination. These receptors came from a human donor who received a COVID-19 vaccine.

The rearrangement links TRBV14 to TRBJ2-1; D remains ambiguous. V lost 4 bases to trimming and J lost 4 bases, with 17 bases between them. CDR1 is SGHDN and CDR2 is FVKESK in the germline V gene. The CDR3 extends over 16 amino acids. CDR3 coding DNA: TGTGCCAGCAGCCTCTTACGCGCCGGCGAGTACAATGAGCAGTTCTTC. Residues: CASSLLRAGEYNEQFF.

This sequence joins TRBV10-3 and TRBJ1-1; TRBD1 aligns across 10 bases. The V gene's germline CDR1 is ENHRY and CDR2 SYGVKD. The length of the CDR3 is 16 residues. V lost 3 bases, J lost 0 bases, and 4 bases stayed unmatched. The CDR3, as DNA: TGTGCCATCAGTGAAAATGACAGGGGGCTGAACACTGAAGCTTTCTTT. This sequence encodes CAISENDRGLNTEAFF.

In this sample, this clone turned up once. The same CDR3 can be traced to other DNA sequences in this sample. The chain carries TRBV18 and TRBJ2-5; D is unresolved. Trimming removed 3 bases from V and 5 bases from J, with 10 bases in between. CDR1 and CDR2 (germline): KGHSH, LQKENI. CDR3 length equals 13 residues. The CDR3 spells CASSPTVGETQYF. The CDR3 DNA reads as TGTGCCAGCTCACCGACGGTCGGGGAGACCCAGTACTTC.

The chain is built from TRBV7-2 and TRBJ2-5, with 7 nucleotides matching TRBD2. CDR1 is SGHTA, CDR2 FQGNSA, per germline. V shed 0 bases, J shed 2 bases, and the junction held 3 bases outside the gene matches. The CDR3 is 15 residues long. The CDR3 loop is CASSLATSRQETQYF. For the CDR3, the DNA is TGTGCCAGCAGCTTAGCGACTAGCCGGCAAGAGACCCAGTACTTC.

The genes are TRBV19 and TRBJ1-1, with D possibly matching TRBD1 (6 bases). This CDR3 is 14 amino acids long. Between the trimmed V and J ends, which lost 5 bases and 1 base, there was a span of 11 bases. Germline CDR1 is LNHDA and CDR2 is SQIVND (reference sequence). DNA for the CDR3: TGTGCCAGTAGTCACAGGGTAAAGAACACTGAAGCTTTCTTT. This gives the protein CASSHRVKNTEAFF.